The 30 T cell receptor beta chains presented below share a single source sample, sequenced in a study of blood T cell repertoires in COVID-19. TCRdb keeps only in-frame clones here, not all; method: immunoSEQ multiplex PCR. The sample carries about 410,000 clones, about 89% recorded once. The sequencing input was peripheral blood. These receptors were obtained from a woman aged 40 to 49 with COVID-19, enrolled during active disease.

The V gene is TRBV29-1, the J gene TRBJ2-2, with 9 bases that match TRBD1. Germline V gene sequence: CDR1 SQVTM, CDR2 ANQGSEA. The CDR3 covers 14 residues. V dropped 5 bases and J dropped 3; count of bases not matched to a gene: 4. In nucleotides, the CDR3 is TGCAGCGTTCCGGGACAGGGATACACCGGGGAGCTGTTTTTT. This encodes CSVPGQGYTGELFF.

The CDR3 bases are TGTGCCAGCAGTTTTAGTCCAGGGGCCCTCTCTGGGGCCAACGTCCTGACTTTC. It specifies CASSFSPGALSGANVLTF. The chain links TRBV27 to TRBJ2-6; a possible D gene is TRBD1 (6 bases). Germline V gene lookup returns CDR1 MNHEY and CDR2 SMNVEV (reference sequence). The length of the CDR3 is 18 residues. V was clipped by 3 bases and J by 0 bases, with 15 bases between them.

The chain carries TRBV27 and TRBJ2-7, with TRBD2 as a possible D gene (6 bases). Per germline, CDR1 MNHEY and CDR2 SMNVEV (reference sequence). The V and J ends lost 6 bases and 4 bases respectively, with 10 bases between them. The CDR3 has 12 amino acids. CDR3 protein: CASRRRGYEQYF. CDR3 coding DNA: TGTGCCAGCAGGAGGAGGGGTTACGAGCAGTACTTC.

V is TRBV18 and J is TRBJ1-4; D is unclear. The germline CDR1 and CDR2 sequences are KGHSH and LQKENI. Trimming took off 5 bases at V and 8 bases at J, with 12 bases between the two ends. The CDR3 spans 13 residues. The CDR3: CASSSGRNEKLFF. CDR3 coding DNA: TGTGCCAGCTCATCTGGGAGGAACGAAAAACTGTTTTTT. The full variable domain, rest sourced from reference TRBV18 and TRBJ1-4, is NAGVMQNPRHLVRRRGQEARLRCSPMKGHSHVYWYRQLPEEGLKFMVYLQKENIIDESGMPKERFSAEFPKEGPSILRIQQVVRGDSAAYFCASSSGRNEKLFFGSGTQLSVL.

The chain combines TRBV7-9 with TRBJ2-1, with D tentatively TRBD1 (6 bases). Germline assignment: CDR1 SEHNR and CDR2 FQNEAQ (reference sequence). There are 14 residues in the CDR3. The V and J ends lost 5 bases and 0 bases respectively, with 8 bases between them. The CDR3 sequence is CASSGTLSYNEQFF. CDR3 DNA: TGTGCCAGCAGCGGGACACTCTCCTACAATGAGCAGTTCTTC.

The CDR3 DNA sequence: TGTGCCAGCAGCGCTGGTGAGGGAACTGTACCTGGTTCACCCCTCCACTTT. Protein: CASSAGEGTVPGSPLHF. V is TRBV9 and J is TRBJ1-6; no reliable D call. V was clipped by 3 bases and J by 9 bases, with 22 bases between them. The CDR3 spans 17 residues. Per germline, CDR1 SGDLS and CDR2 YYNGEE.

The genes are TRBV7-3 and TRBJ2-7; 16 nucleotides agree with TRBD2. Germline V gene lookup returns CDR1 SGHTA and CDR2 FQGTGA. Unmatched junction bases numbered 7, after V lost 5 bases and J lost 6 bases. The CDR3 is 16 amino acids. The CDR3 reads CASSIGTSGGAGEQYF. CDR3 nucleotides: TGTGCCAGCAGCATCGGGACTAGCGGGGGGGCTGGCGAGCAGTACTTC.

The chain combines TRBV6-2 or TRBV6-3 with TRBJ1-2, with D possibly being TRBD1 (6 bases). The germline V gene has CDR1 MNHEY and CDR2 SVGEGT. V lost 0 bases and J lost 0, with 14 bases in between. The CDR3 is 17 residues long. The CDR3 spells CASSYSIQDSSNYGYTF. For the CDR3, the DNA is TGTGCCAGCAGTTACTCGATCCAGGACAGTTCTAACTATGGCTACACCTTC.

This chain links TRBV10-3 with TRBJ1-2, with TRBD1 as a possible D gene (6 bases). In germline, CDR1 is ENHRY, CDR2 SYGVKD. The V and J ends lost 4 bases and 2 bases respectively, with 11 bases between them. The CDR3 extends over 14 amino acids. CDR3 residues: CAISVVQGNYGYTF. The DNA for the CDR3 is TGTGCCATCAGTGTAGTACAGGGAAACTATGGCTACACCTTC.

The chain recombines TRBV19 with TRBJ1-5; 7 bases line up with TRBD1. The germline V gene encodes CDR1 LNHDA and CDR2 SQIVND (reference sequence). Losses at the gene ends were 6 bases for V and 5 bases for J; bases not matched to a gene: 7. The CDR3 contains 14 residues. In nucleotides, the CDR3 is TGTGCCAGTAGGACAGGGCGGAGGGATCAGCCCCAGCATTTT. Its translation: CASRTGRRDQPQHF. Full variable domain (missing parts from reference TRBV19 and TRBJ1-5): DGGITQSPKYLFRKEGQNVTLSCEQNLNHDAMYWYRQDPGQGLRLIYYSQIVNDFQKGDIAEGYSVSREKKESFPLTVTSAQKNPTAFYLCASRTGRRDQPQHFGDGTRLSIL.

The rearrangement joins TRBV2 to TRBJ1-2; D is unclear. With 6 bases removed from V and 0 bases from J, the gap between germline ends came to 11 bases. In germline, CDR1 is SNHLY, CDR2 FYNNEI. The CDR3 contains 14 residues. The CDR3 is CASRAQATNYGYTF. The CDR3, as DNA: TGTGCCAGCAGGGCTCAGGCGACTAACTATGGCTACACCTTC.

J is TRBJ2-1 and V is TRBV5-8; 15 nucleotides align to TRBD2. The CDR3 is 20 residues long. The V and J ends lost 1 base and 3 bases, in that order; junction bases with no gene match: 11. Germline loops: CDR1 SGHTS, CDR2 YDEGEE. This chain's CDR3 is CASSLFGTSGRLNSYNEQFF. Here the CDR3 DNA reads TGTGCCAGCAGCTTGTTCGGGACTAGCGGGAGGTTAAATAGCTACAATGAGCAGTTCTTC.

The rearrangement uses TRBV11-2 and TRBJ1-6; D gene uncertain. CDR3 size: 14 residues. Germline lookup yields CDR1 SGHAT and CDR2 FQNNGV. With 5 bases removed from V and 5 bases from J, the gap between germline ends came to 10 bases. CDR3 region: CASSPTPNNSPLHF. CDR3 DNA: TGTGCCAGCAGCCCAACCCCTAATAATTCACCCCTCCACTTT.

The chain employs TRBV5-4 and TRBJ2-2; no definite D call. The CDR3 extends over 13 amino acids. The germline CDR1 and CDR2 sequences are SGHNT and YYREEE (reference sequence). Trimming pared 4 bases from V and 4 bases from J, leaving 8 bases between. The CDR3 region has the DNA TGTGCCAGCAGCATCCCGGTCACCGGGGAGCTGTTTTTT. Translated, it gives CASSIPVTGELFF. Supplemented by reference TRBV5-4 and TRBJ2-2, the full variable domain reads ETGVTQSPTHLIKTRGQQVTLRCSSQSGHNTVSWYQQALGQGPQFIFQYYREEENGRGNFPPRFSGLQFPNYSSELNVNALELDDSALYLCASSIPVTGELFFGEGSRLTVL.

The V and J genes are TRBV4-3 and TRBJ2-7; D is possibly TRBD2 (5 bases). This CDR3 contains 15 residues. The germline V gene encodes CDR1 LGHNA and CDR2 YSLEER. V dropped 2 bases and J dropped 0 bases, with 11 bases sitting between them. The CDR3 loop is CASSQLAGSSYEQYF. As DNA, the CDR3 is TGCGCCAGCAGCCAACTAGCCGGCTCCTCCTACGAGCAGTACTTC.

This clone has at least ten counts. This sequence joins TRBV6-5 and TRBJ1-1; 7 bases are a match to TRBD1. Trimming removed 7 bases from V and 10 bases from J; junction bases left unmatched: 6. Germline assignment: CDR1 MNHEY and CDR2 SVGAGI. The CDR3 runs to 11 residues. CDR3 sequence: CASIWAGGAFF. CDR3 DNA: TGTGCCAGCATCTGGGCAGGGGGAGCTTTCTTT.

The chain joins TRBV7-2 to TRBJ2-2; 7 bases line up with TRBD1. The trim removed 3 bases at V and 2 bases at J, leaving 6 bases unmatched. The CDR3 spans 16 residues. Germline values: CDR1 SGHTA, CDR2 FQGNSA. The CDR3 DNA is TGTGCCAGCAGCTTCCTGACAGGGAGTAACACCGGGGAGCTGTTTTTT. Translating gives CASSFLTGSNTGELFF.

This chain links TRBV28 with TRBJ2-7; a possible D gene is TRBD2 (6 bases). The V gene lost 4 bases and the J gene lost 5 bases, with 12 bases spanning the gap. This CDR3 has 13 residues. CDR1 is MDHEN, CDR2 SYDVKM, per germline. The CDR3 DNA reads TGTGCCAGCAGTTCCGGGAGACGGCACGAGCAGTACTTC. Protein product: CASSSGRRHEQYF. Combining the CDR3 with reference TRBV28 and TRBJ2-7 gives the whole variable domain DVKVTQSSRYLVKRTGEKVFLECVQDMDHENMFWYRQDPGLGLRLIYFSYDVKMKEKGDIPEGYSVSREKKERFSLILESASTNQTSMYLCASSSGRRHEQYFGPGTRLTVT.

The V and J genes are TRBV10-3 and TRBJ2-3; 8 bases are a match to TRBD2. CDR3 length: 14 amino acids. Germline-derived CDR1 and CDR2 are ENHRY and SYGVKD. Trimming at V came to 6 bases and at J to 2 bases, leaving 4 bases not matched to a gene. The CDR3 sequence: CAISLLAATDTQYF. CDR3 coding DNA: TGTGCCATCAGCCTACTAGCGGCCACAGATACGCAGTATTTT.

The rearrangement joins TRBV6-5 to TRBJ1-1, with D hard to call. The CDR3 extends over 13 amino acids. Trimming removed 7 bases at V and 1 base at J, with 10 bases between. CDR1 is MNHEY and CDR2 is SVGAGI in the germline V gene. The CDR3 nucleotides read TGTGCCAGCACCGATTGGCAGAACACTGAAGCTTTCTTT. It is translated as CASTDWQNTEAFF.

The chain has TRBV11-3 and TRBJ1-1; D is possibly TRBD1 (6 bases). Germline-derived CDR1 and CDR2 are SGHNT and YENEEA. This CDR3 has 15 amino acids. V lost 1 base and J 3 bases, leaving 12 bases between the germline ends. Written as DNA, the CDR3 is TGTGCCAGCAGCTTAGCCAGGGGCAAGGACACTGAAGCTTTCTTT. As protein: CASSLARGKDTEAFF.

The genes are TRBV5-5 and TRBJ1-5; 12 bases are shared with TRBD1. Trimming cost V 0 bases and J 9 bases; bases outside gene matches: 7. CDR1 is SGHKS and CDR2 is YYEKEE in the germline V gene (reference sequence). This CDR3 contains 16 residues. The CDR3 DNA reads as TGTGCCAGCAGCTTGGAGGGACAGGGGGCGCTTTGGCCCCAGCATTTT. Its translation is CASSLEGQGALWPQHF.

The gene calls are TRBV15 and TRBJ1-1; D perhaps matches TRBD1 (5 bases). The CDR3 length is 12 residues. The germline V gene encodes CDR1 LNHNV and CDR2 YYDKDF (reference sequence). V lost 0 bases, J lost 10 bases, and 9 bases lay in between. Here the CDR3 reads CATSRDRARAFF. CDR3 in DNA: TGTGCCACCAGCAGAGACAGGGCTAGAGCTTTCTTT.

The rearrangement uses TRBV7-9 and TRBJ1-5; D is possibly TRBD1 (6 bases). CDR1 and CDR2 from the germline V gene are SEHNR and FQNEAQ (reference sequence). CDR3 length: 14 amino acids. V shed 3 bases and J shed 1 base, with 7 bases lying between them. DNA of the CDR3: TGTGCCAGCAGCTTTGGACAGAGCAATCAGCCCCAGCATTTT. It specifies CASSFGQSNQPQHF.

This clone has a handful of counts. The chain uses TRBV12-3 or TRBV12-4 and TRBJ1-6; D is ambiguous. V lost 2 bases, J lost 8 bases, and 4 bases lay in between. The CDR3 sequence is 12 residues long. The DNA for the CDR3 is TGTGCCAGCAGTTTATCCGATTCACCCCTCCACTTT. Encoded protein: CASSLSDSPLHF.

The chain has TRBV3-1 (or the pseudogene TRBV3-2) and TRBJ2-3, with 9 bases matching TRBD1. The CDR3 runs 16 residues. V shed 4 bases and J 2 bases; nucleotides not matched to a gene: 7. Germline values: CDR1 LGHDT, CDR2 YNNKEL (reference sequence). CDR3 residues: CASSPRQGDPTDTQYF. The CDR3 DNA reads as TGTGCCAGCAGCCCTCGACAGGGGGACCCCACAGATACGCAGTATTTT.

As for this clone: Other DNA variants within this sample encode the same CDR3. The V gene is TRBV5-1, the J gene TRBJ1-1; 7 bases match TRBD1. V trimming: 2 bases; J trimming: 0 bases; junction bases outside the gene matches: 1. Germline V gives CDR1 SGHRS, CDR2 YFSETQ. CDR3 size: 14 residues. The CDR3 region is CASSLQGMNTEAFF. The CDR3 DNA follows: TGCGCCAGCAGCTTACAGGGGATGAACACTGAAGCTTTCTTT.

The rearrangement joins TRBV4-3 to TRBJ2-3; D not certain. The ends were cut back, 0 bases at V and 0 bases at J, with 16 bases in the middle. Per germline, CDR1 LGHNA and CDR2 YSLEER. This CDR3 contains 18 residues. CDR3 in DNA: TGCGCCAGCAGCCAAGATCTTCTGGGCAGAACTAGCACAGATACGCAGTATTTT. Its translation: CASSQDLLGRTSTDTQYF.

CDR3 DNA sequence: TGTGCCAGCAGTCCGAGGACAGGGTACCCGAACACTGAAGCTTTCTTT. It codes for CASSPRTGYPNTEAFF. The rearrangement joins TRBV6-2 or TRBV6-3 to TRBJ1-1; 8 bases agree with TRBD1. CDR3 length: 16 residues. Looked up from germline, CDR1 is MNHEY and CDR2 is SVGEGT. V was clipped by 5 bases and J by 1 base; unmatched bases: 9.

The chain recombines TRBV25-1 with TRBJ2-3; D remains unclear. Deletions cut 5 bases from V and 2 bases from J, with 5 bases between. CDR1 is MGHDK, CDR2 SYGVNS, per germline. There are 12 residues in the CDR3. DNA of the CDR3: TGTGCCAGCAGTAATAACACAGATACGCAGTATTTT. It specifies CASSNNTDTQYF.